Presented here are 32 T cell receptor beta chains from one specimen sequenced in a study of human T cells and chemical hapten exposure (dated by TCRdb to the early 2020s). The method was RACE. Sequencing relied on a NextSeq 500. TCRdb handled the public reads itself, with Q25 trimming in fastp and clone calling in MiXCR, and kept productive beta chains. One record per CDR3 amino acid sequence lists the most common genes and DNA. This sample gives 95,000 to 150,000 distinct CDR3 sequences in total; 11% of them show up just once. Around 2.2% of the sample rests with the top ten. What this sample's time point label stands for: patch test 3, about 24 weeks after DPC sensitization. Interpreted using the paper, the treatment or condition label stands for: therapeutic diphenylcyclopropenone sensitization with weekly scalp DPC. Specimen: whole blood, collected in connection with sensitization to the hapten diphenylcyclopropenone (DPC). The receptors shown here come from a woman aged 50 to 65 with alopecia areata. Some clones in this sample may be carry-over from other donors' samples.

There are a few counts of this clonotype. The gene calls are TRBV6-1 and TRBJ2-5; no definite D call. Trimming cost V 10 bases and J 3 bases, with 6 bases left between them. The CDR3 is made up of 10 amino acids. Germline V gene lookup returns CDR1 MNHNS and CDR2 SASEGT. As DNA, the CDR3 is TGTGCCACCACGGAAGAGACCCAGTACTTC. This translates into CATTEETQYF.

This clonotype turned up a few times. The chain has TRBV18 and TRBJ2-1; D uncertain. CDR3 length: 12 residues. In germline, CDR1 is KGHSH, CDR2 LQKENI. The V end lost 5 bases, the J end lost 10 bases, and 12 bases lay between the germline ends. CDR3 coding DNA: TGTGCCAGCTCATCCACCTCGACGGAGCAGTTCTTC. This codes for CASSSTSTEQFF.

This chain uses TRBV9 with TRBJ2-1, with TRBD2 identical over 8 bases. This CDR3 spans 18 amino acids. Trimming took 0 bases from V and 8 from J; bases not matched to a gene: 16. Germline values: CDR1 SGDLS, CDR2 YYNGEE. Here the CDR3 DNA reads TGTGCCAGCAGCGTAGCTCCTACGCTTAGCGGGGCAAGCCATGAGCAGTTCTTC. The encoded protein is CASSVAPTLSGASHEQFF. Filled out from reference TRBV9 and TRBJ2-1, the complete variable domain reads DSGVTQTPKHLITATGQRVTLRCSPRSGDLSVYWYQQSLDQGLQFLIQYYNGEERAKGNILERFSAQQFPDLHSELNLSSLELGDSALYFCASSVAPTLSGASHEQFFGPGTRLTVL.

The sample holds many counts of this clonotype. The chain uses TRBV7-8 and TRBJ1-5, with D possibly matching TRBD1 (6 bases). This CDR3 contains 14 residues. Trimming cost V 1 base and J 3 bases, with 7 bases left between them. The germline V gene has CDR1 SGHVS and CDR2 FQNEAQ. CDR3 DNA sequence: TGTGCCAGCAGCTTAGGGACAGCCAATCAGCCCCAGCATTTT. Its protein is CASSLGTANQPQHF.

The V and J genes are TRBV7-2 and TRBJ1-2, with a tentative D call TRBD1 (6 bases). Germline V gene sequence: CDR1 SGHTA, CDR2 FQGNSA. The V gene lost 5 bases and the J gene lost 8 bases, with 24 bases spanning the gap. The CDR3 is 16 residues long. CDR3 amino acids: CASSPPGAAGPGGYTF. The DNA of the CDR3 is TGTGCCAGCAGCCCCCCGGGGGCTGCAGGTCCCGGGGGCTACACCTTC.

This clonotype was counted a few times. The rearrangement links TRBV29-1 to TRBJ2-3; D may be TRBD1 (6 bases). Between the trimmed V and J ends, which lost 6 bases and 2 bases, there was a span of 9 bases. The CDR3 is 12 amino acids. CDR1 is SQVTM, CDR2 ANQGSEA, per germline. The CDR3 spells CSVGQITDTQYF. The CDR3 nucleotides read TGCAGCGTCGGACAGATCACAGATACGCAGTATTTT.

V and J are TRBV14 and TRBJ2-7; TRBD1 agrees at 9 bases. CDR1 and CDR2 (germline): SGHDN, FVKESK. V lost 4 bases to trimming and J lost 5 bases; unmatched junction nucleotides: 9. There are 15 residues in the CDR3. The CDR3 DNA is TGTGCCAGCAGCCCTACCGGGACAGGGCCCCACGAGCAGTACTTC. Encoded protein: CASSPTGTGPHEQYF.

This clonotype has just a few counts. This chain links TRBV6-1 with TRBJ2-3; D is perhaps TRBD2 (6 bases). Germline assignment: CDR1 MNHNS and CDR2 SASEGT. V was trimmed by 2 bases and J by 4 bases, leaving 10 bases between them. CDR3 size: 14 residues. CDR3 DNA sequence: TGTGCCAGCAGTGAATGGGACTTCGCAGATACGCAGTATTTT. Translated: CASSEWDFADTQYF.

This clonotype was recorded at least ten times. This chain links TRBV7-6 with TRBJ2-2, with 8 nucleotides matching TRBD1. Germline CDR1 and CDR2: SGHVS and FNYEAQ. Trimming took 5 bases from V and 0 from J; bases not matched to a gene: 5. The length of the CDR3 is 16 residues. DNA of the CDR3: TGTGCCAGCAGCGTTCAGGGGGCGCCGAACACCGGGGAGCTGTTTTTT. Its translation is CASSVQGAPNTGELFF.

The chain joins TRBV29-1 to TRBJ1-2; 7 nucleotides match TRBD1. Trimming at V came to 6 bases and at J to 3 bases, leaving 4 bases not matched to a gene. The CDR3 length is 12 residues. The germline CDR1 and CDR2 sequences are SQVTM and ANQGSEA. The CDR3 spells CSVNRGDYGYTF. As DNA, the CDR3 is TGCAGCGTCAACAGGGGAGACTATGGCTACACCTTC.

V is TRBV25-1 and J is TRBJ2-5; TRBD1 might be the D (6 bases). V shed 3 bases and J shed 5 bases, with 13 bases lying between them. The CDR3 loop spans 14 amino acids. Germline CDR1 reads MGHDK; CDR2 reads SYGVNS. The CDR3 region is CASSDTGCGETQYF. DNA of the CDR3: TGTGCCAGCAGTGACACAGGGTGTGGTGAGACCCAGTACTTC.

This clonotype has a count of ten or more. In DNA form, the CDR3 reads TGTGCCAGCAGTGTGGACAGGGTGGGGGCCAACGTCCTGACTTTC. It encodes CASSVDRVGANVLTF. This chain connects TRBV6-5 to TRBJ2-6; 8 nucleotides match TRBD1. Germline CDR1 MNHEY, CDR2 SVGAGI. V shed 5 bases and J 4 bases; nucleotides not matched to a gene: 4. The CDR3 contains 15 residues.

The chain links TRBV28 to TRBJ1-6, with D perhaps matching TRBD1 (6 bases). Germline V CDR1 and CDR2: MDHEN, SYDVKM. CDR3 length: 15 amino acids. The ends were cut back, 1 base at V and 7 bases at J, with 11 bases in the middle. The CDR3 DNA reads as TGTGCCAGCAGTTTATTGGGGGCCGGGAATTCACCCCTCCACTTT. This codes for CASSLLGAGNSPLHF.

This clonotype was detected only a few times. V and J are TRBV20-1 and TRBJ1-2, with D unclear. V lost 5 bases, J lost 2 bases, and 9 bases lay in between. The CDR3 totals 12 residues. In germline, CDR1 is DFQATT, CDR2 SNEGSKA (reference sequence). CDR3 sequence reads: CSAQTSNYGYTF. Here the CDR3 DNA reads TGCAGTGCTCAGACATCGAACTATGGCTACACCTTC.

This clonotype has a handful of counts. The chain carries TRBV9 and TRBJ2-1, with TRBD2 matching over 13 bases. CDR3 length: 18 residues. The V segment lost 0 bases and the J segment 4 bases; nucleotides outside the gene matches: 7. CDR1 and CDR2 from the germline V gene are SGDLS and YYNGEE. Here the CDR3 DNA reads TGTGCCAGCAGCGTAGGCAAGCGGACTAGCGGGAGATACAATGAGCAGTTCTTC. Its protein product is CASSVGKRTSGRYNEQFF.

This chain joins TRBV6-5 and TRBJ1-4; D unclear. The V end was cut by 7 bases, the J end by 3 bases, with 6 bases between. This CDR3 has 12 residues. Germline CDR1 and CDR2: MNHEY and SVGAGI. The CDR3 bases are TGTGCCAGCAATCGACCTAATGAAAAACTGTTTTTT. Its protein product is CASNRPNEKLFF.

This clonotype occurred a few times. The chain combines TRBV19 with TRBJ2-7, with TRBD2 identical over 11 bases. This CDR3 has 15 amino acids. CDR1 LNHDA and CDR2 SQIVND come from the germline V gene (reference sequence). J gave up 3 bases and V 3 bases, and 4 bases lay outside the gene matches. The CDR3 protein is CASSMTSGDLYEQYF. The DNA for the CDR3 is TGTGCCAGTAGTATGACTAGCGGGGACCTCTACGAGCAGTACTTC.

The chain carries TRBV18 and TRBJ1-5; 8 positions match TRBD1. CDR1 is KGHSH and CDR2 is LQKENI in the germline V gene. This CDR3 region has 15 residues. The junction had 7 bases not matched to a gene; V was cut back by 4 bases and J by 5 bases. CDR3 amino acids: CASSRDTGGDQPQHF. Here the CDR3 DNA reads TGTGCCAGCTCACGGGACACAGGGGGGGATCAGCCCCAGCATTTT. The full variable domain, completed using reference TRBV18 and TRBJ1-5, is NAGVMQNPRHLVRRRGQEARLRCSPMKGHSHVYWYRQLPEEGLKFMVYLQKENIIDESGMPKERFSAEFPKEGPSILRIQQVVRGDSAAYFCASSRDTGGDQPQHFGDGTRLSIL.

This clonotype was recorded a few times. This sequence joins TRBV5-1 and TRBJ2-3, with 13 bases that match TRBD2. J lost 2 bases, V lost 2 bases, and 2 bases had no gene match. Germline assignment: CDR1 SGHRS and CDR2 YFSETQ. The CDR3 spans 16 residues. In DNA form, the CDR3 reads TGCGCCAGCAGCTTAGGGACTAGCGGGGCCACAGATACGCAGTATTTT. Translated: CASSLGTSGATDTQYF.

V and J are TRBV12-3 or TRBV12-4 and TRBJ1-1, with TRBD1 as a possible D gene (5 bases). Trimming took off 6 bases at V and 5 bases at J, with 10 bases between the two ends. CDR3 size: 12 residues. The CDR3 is CASRPGGTEAFF. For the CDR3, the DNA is TGTGCCAGCAGGCCTGGGGGGACTGAAGCTTTCTTT.

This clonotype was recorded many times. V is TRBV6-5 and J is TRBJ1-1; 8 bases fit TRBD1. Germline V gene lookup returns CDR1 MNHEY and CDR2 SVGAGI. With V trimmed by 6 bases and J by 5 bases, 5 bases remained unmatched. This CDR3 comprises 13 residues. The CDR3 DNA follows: TGTGCCAGCAGCGGACAGGGAAGGACTGAAGCTTTCTTT. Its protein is CASSGQGRTEAFF.

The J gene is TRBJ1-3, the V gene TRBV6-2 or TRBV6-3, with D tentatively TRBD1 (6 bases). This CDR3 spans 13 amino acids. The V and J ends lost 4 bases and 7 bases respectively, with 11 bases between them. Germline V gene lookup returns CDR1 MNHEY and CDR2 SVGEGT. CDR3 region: CASSSGTWNTIYF. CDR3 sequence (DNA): TGTGCCAGCAGTTCCGGGACATGGAACACCATATATTTT.

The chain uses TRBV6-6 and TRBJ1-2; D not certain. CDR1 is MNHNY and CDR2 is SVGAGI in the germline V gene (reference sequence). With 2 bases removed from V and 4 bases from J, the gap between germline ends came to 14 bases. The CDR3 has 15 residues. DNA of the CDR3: TGTGCCAGCAGTTACGATCGGCAGAACCCCTATGGCTACACCTTC. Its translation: CASSYDRQNPYGYTF.

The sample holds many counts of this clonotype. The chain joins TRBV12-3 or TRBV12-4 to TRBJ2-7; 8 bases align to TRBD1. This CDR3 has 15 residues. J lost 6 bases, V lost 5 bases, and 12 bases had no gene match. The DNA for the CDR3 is TGTGCCAGCAGTCCAGATCCGACAGGGGTCTTCGAGCAGTACTTC. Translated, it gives CASSPDPTGVFEQYF.

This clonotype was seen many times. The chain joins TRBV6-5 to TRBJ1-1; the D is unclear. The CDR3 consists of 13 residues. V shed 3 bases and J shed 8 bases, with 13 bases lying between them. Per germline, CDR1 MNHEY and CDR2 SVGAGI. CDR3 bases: TGTGCCAGCAGTTATCTAGGTAACCTCGAAGCTTTCTTT. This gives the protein CASSYLGNLEAFF.

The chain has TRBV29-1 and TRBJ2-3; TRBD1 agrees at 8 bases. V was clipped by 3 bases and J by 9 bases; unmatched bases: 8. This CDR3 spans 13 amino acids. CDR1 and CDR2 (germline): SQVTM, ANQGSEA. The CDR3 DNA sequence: TGCAGCGTTGACAGGGGGCGAGCGATCACGCAGTATTTT. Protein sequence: CSVDRGRAITQYF.

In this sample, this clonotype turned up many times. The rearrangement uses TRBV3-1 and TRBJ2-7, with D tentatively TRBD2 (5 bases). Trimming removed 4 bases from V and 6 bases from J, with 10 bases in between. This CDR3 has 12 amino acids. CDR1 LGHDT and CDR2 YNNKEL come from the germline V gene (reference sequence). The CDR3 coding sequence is TGTGCCAGCAGCCTGCGGGCAGGCGAGCAGTACTTC. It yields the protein CASSLRAGEQYF.

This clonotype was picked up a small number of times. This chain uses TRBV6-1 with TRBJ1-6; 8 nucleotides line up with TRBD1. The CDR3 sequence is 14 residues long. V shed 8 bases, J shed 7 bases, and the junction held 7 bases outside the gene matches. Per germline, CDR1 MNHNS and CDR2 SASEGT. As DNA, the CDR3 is TGTGCCAGCTGCCGGGACAGGATGAATTCACCCCTCCACTTT. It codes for CASCRDRMNSPLHF.

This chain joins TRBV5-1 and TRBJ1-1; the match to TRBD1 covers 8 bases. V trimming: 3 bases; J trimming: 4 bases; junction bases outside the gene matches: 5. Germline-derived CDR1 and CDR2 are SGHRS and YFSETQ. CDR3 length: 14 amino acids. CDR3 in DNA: TGCGCCAGCAGCTGGACAGGGTCGGGCACTGAAGCTTTCTTT. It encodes CASSWTGSGTEAFF.

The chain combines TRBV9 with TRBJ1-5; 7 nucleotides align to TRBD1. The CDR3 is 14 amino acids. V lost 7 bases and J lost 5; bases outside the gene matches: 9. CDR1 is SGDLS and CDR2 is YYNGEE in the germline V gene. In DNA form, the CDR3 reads TGTGCCAGCGGATCCGGGACAGACTATCAGCCCCAGCATTTT. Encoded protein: CASGSGTDYQPQHF.

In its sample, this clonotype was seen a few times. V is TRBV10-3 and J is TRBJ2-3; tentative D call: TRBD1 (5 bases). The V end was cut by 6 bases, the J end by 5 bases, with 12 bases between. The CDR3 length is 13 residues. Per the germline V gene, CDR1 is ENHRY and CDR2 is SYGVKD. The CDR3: CAIRDTARDTQYF. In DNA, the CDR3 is TGTGCCATCAGGGACACCGCGAGAGATACGCAGTATTTT.

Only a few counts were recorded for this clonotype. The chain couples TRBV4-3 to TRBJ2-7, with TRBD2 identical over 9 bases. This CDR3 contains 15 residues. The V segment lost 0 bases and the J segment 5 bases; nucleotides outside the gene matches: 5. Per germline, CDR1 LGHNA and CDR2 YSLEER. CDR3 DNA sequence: TGCGCCAGCAGCCAAGATCGGGCTAGCGGGAACGAGCAGTACTTC. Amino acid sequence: CASSQDRASGNEQYF.